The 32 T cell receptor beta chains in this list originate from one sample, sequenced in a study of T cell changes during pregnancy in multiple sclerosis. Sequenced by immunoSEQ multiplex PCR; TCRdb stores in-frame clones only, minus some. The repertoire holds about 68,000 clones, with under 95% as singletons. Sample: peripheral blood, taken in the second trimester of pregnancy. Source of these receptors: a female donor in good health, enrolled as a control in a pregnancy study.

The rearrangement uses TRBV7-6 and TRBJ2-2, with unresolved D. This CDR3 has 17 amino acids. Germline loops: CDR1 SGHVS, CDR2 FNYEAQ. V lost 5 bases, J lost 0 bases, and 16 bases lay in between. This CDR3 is CASSPLSENSNTGELFF. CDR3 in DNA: TGTGCCAGCAGCCCTCTTAGTGAGAATTCGAACACCGGGGAGCTGTTTTTT.

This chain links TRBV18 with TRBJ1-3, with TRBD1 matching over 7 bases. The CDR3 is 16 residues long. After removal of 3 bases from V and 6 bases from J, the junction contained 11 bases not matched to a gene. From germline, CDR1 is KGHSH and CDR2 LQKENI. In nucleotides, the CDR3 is TGTGCCAGCTCACCCCCGGGACAGCGAGGGGCAAACACCATATATTTT. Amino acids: CASSPPGQRGANTIYF.

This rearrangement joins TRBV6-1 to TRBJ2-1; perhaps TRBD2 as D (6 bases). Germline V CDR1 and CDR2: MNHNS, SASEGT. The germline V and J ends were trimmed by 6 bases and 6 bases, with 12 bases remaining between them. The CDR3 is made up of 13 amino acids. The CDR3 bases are TGTGCCAGCAGGGTGGGGGGAAGCAATGAGCAGTTCTTC. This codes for CASRVGGSNEQFF.

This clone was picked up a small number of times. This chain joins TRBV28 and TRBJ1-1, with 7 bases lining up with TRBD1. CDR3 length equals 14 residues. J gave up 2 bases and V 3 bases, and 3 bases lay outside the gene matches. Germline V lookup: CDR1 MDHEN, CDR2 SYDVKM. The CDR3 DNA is TGTGCCAGCAGTTTGGGACAGAGAAACACTGAAGCTTTCTTT. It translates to CASSLGQRNTEAFF.

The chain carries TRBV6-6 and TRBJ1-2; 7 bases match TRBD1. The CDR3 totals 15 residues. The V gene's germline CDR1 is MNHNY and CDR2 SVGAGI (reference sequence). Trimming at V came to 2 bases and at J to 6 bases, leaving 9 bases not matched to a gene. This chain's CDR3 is CASSYDRDITNGYTF. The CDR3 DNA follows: TGTGCCAGCAGTTACGACAGGGATATTACGAATGGCTACACCTTC.

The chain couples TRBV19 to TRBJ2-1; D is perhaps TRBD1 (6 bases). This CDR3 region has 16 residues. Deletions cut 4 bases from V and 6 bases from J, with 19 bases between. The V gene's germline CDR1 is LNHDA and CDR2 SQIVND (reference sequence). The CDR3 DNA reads TGTGCCAGTAGTAGTCCGGGGCTACAGGGTTTCAATGAGCAGTTCTTC. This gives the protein CASSSPGLQGFNEQFF.

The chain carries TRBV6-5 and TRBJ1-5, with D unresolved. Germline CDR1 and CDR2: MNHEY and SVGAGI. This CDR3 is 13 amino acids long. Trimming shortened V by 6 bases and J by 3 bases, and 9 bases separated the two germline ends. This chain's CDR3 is CASRLRDNQPQHF. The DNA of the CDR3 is TGTGCCAGCAGATTGAGGGACAATCAGCCCCAGCATTTT.

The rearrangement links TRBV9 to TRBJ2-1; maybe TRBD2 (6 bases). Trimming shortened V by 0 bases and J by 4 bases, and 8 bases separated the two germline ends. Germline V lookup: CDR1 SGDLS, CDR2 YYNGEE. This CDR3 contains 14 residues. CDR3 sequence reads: CASSVAGVYNEQFF. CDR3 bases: TGTGCCAGCAGCGTAGCGGGAGTTTACAATGAGCAGTTCTTC.

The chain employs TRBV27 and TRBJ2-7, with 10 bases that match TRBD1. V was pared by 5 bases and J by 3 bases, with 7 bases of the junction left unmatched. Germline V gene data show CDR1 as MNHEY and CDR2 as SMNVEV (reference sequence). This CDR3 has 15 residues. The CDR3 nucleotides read TGTGCCAGCAGTCCACGGACAGGGGGGGACTACGAGCAGTACTTC. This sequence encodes CASSPRTGGDYEQYF.

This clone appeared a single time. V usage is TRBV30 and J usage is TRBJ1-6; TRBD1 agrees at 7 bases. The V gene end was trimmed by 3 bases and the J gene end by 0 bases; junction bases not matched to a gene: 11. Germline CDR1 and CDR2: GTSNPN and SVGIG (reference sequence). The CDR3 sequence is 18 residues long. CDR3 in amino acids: CAWSGQGDLSSYNSPLHF. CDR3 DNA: TGTGCCTGGAGCGGGCAGGGGGACCTGAGCTCCTATAATTCACCCCTCCACTTT.

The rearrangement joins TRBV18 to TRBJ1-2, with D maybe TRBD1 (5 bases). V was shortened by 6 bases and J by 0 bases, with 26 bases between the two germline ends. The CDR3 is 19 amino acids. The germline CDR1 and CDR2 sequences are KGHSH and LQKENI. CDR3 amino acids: CASSFMSRDVATANYGYTF. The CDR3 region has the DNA TGTGCCAGCTCCTTTATGTCGCGGGACGTCGCTACAGCTAACTATGGCTACACCTTC.

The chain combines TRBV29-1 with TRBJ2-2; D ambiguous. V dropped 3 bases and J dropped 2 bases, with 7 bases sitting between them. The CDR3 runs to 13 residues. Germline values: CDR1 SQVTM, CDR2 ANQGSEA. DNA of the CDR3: TGCAGCGTTGACCCAGTCAACACCGGGGAGCTGTTTTTT. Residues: CSVDPVNTGELFF.

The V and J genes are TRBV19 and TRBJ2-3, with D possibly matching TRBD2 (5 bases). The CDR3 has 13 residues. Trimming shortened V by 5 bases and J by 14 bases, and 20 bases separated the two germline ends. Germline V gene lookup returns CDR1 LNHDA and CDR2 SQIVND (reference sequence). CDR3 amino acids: CASSDNRDTCPYF. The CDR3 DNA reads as TGTGCCAGTAGTGATAACCGGGATACCTGTCCGTATTTT.

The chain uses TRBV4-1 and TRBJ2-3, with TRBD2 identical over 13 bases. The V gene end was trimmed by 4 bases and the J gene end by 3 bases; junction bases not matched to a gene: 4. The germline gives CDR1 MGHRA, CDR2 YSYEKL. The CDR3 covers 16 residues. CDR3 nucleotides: TGCGCCAGCAGCCGTGAACTAGCGGGGGGGACAGATACGCAGTATTTT. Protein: CASSRELAGGTDTQYF.

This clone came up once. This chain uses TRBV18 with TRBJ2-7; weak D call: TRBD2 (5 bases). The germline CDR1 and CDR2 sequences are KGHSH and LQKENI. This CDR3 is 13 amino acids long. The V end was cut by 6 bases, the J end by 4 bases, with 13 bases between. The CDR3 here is CASSVSGNYEQYF. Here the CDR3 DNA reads TGTGCCAGCTCGGTGTCCGGGAATTACGAGCAGTACTTC.

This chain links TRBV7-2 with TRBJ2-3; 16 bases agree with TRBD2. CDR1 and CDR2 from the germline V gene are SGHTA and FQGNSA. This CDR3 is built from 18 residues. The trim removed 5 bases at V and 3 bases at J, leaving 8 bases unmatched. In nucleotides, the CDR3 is TGTGCCAGCAGCCCCGGGACTAGCGGGAGGGTTTGGACAGATACGCAGTATTTT. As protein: CASSPGTSGRVWTDTQYF. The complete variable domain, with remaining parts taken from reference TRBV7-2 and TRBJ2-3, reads GAGVSQSPSNKVTEKGKDVELRCDPISGHTALYWYRQSLGQGLEFLIYFQGNSAPDKSGLPSDRFSAERTGGSVSTLTIQRTQQEDSAVYLCASSPGTSGRVWTDTQYFGPGTRLTVL.

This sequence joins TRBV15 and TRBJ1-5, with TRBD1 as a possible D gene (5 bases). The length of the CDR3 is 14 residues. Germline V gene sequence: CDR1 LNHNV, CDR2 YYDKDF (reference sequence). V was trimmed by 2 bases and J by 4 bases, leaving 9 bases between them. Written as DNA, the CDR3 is TGTGCCACCAGCAGATCTGACAGAAATCAGCCCCAGCATTTT. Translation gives CATSRSDRNQPQHF.

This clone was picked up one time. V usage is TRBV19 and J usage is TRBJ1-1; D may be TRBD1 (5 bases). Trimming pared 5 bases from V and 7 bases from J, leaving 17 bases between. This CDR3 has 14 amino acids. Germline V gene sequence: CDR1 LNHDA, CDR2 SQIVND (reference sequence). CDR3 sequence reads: CASSGGGVSLEAFF. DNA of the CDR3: TGTGCCAGTAGTGGGGGGGGAGTCAGCCTTGAAGCTTTCTTT. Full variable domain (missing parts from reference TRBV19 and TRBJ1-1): DGGITQSPKYLFRKEGQNVTLSCEQNLNHDAMYWYRQDPGQGLRLIYYSQIVNDFQKGDIAEGYSVSREKKESFPLTVTSAQKNPTAFYLCASSGGGVSLEAFFGQGTRLTVV.

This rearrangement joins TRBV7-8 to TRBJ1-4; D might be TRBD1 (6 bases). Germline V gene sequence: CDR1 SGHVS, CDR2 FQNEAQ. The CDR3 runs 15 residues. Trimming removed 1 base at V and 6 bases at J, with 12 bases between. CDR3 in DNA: TGTGCCAGCAGCTTAGTTCCCGGACAGTATGAAAAACTGTTTTTT. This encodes CASSLVPGQYEKLFF.

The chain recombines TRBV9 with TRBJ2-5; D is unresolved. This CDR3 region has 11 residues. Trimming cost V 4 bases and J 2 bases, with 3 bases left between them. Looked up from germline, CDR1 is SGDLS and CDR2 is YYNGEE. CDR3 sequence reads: CASSSQETQYF. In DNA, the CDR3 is TGTGCCAGCAGCTCTCAAGAGACCCAGTACTTC.

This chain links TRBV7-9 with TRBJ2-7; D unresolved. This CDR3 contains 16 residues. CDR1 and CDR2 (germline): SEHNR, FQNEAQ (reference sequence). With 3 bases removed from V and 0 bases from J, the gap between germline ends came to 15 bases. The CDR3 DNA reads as TGTGCCAGCAGCTTTGAACACCCCCTTACCTCCTACGAGCAGTACTTC. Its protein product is CASSFEHPLTSYEQYF. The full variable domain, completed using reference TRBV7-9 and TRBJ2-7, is DTGVSQNPRHKITKRGQNVTFRCDPISEHNRLYWYRQTLGQGPEFLTYFQNEAQLEKSRLLSDRFSAERPKGSFSTLEIQRTEQGDSAMYLCASSFEHPLTSYEQYFGPGTRLTVT.

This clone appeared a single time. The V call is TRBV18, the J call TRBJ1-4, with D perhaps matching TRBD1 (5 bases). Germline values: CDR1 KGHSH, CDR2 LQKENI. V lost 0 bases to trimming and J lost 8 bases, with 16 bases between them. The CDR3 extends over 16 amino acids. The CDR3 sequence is CASSPPAGPVGEKLFF. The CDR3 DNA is TGTGCCAGCTCACCACCGGCAGGGCCAGTTGGGGAAAAACTGTTTTTT. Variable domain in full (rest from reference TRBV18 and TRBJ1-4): NAGVMQNPRHLVRRRGQEARLRCSPMKGHSHVYWYRQLPEEGLKFMVYLQKENIIDESGMPKERFSAEFPKEGPSILRIQQVVRGDSAAYFCASSPPAGPVGEKLFFGSGTQLSVL.

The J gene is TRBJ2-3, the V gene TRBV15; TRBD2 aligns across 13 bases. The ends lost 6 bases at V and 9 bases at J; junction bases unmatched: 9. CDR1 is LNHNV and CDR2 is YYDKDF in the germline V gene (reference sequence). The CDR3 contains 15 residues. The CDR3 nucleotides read TGTGCCACCAGTCCACTAGCGGGGGGGCCAGGAACGCAGTATTTT. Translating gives CATSPLAGGPGTQYF.

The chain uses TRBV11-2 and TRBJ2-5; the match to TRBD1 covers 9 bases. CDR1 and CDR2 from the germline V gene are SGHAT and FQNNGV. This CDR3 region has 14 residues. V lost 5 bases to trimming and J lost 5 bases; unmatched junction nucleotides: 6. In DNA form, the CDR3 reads TGTGCCAGCAGCACCGGGACAGGGAGGGAGACCCAGTACTTC. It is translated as CASSTGTGRETQYF.

The CDR3 DNA sequence: TGCGCCAGCAGCACTGCGGAGACCCAGTACTTC. As protein: CASSTAETQYF. J is TRBJ2-5 and V is TRBV5-1; D gene ambiguous. V was clipped by 4 bases and J by 5 bases, with 6 bases between them. This CDR3 is 11 amino acids long. Germline V lookup: CDR1 SGHRS, CDR2 YFSETQ. The variable domain in full, with the rest retrieved from reference TRBV5-1 and TRBJ2-5, is KAGVTQTPRYLIKTRGQQVTLSCSPISGHRSVSWYQQTPGQGLQFLFEYFSETQRNKGNFPGRFSGRQFSNSRSEMNVSTLELGDSALYLCASSTAETQYFGPGTRLLVL.

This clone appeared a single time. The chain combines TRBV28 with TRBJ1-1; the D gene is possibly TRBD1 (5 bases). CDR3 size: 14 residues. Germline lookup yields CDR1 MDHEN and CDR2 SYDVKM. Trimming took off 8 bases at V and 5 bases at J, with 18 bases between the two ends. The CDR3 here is CASGSGTGMTEAFF. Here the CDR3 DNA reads TGTGCCAGCGGATCCGGGACTGGGATGACTGAAGCTTTCTTT.

CDR3 residues: CASSEAGTGRYEQYF. CDR3 DNA sequence: TGTGCCAGCAGTGAAGCAGGGACAGGGAGATACGAGCAGTACTTC. The chain has TRBV6-1 and TRBJ2-7; 9 bases map to TRBD1. Trimming removed 0 bases from V and 4 bases from J; junction bases left unmatched: 4. The germline CDR1 and CDR2 sequences are MNHNS and SASEGT. This CDR3 is built from 15 residues.

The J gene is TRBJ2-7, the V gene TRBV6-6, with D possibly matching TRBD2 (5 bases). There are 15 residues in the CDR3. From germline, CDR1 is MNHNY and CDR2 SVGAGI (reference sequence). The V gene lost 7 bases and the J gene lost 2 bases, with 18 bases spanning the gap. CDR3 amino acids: CASTTLGVPAYEQYF. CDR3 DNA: TGTGCCAGCACCACCCTCGGGGTTCCAGCCTACGAGCAGTACTTC.

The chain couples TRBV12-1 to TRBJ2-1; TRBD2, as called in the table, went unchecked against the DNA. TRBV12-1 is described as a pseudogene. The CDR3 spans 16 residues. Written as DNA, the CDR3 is TGTGCCAGCAGCTTTTCACCGGGACTAGCCGACAATGAGCAGTTCTTC. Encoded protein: CASSFSPGLADNEQFF.

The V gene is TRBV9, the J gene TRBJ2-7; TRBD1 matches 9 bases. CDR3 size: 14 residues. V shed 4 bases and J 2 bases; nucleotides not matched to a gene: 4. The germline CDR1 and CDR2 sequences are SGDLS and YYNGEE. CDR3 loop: CASSSRDRAYEQYF. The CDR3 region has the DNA TGTGCCAGCAGCTCCCGGGACAGGGCCTACGAGCAGTACTTC.

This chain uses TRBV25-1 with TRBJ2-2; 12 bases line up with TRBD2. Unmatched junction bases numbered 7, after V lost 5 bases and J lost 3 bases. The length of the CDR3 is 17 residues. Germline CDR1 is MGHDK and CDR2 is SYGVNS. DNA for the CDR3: TGTGCCAGCAGTAGTCTAGCGGGGGGGCCGGACACCGGGGAGCTGTTTTTT. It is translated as CASSSLAGGPDTGELFF. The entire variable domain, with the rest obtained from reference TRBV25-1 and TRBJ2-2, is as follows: EADIYQTPRYLVIGTGKKITLECSQTMGHDKMYWYQQDPGMELHLIHYSYGVNSTEKGDLSSESTVSRIRTEHFPLTLESARPSHTSQYLCASSSLAGGPDTGELFFGEGSRLTVL.

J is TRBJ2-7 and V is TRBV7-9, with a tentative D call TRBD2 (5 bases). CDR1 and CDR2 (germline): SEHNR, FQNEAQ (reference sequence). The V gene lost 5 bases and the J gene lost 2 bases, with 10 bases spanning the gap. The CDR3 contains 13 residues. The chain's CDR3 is CASSPRGPYEQYF. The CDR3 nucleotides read TGTGCCAGCAGCCCACGGGGTCCCTACGAGCAGTACTTC.